This TCR beta chain was captured in a study of T-cell reconstitution after alpha-beta-depleted transplantation in children. This clonotype was detected only once. Between the trimmed V and J ends, which lost 4 bases and 3 bases, there was a span of 13 bases. This CDR3 comprises 14 residues. CDR1 and CDR2 from the germline V gene are SGHNT and YENEEA. As it was prepared, the TCRbeta library received unique molecular identifiers. Each CDR3 protein is one row after TCRdb ran MiXCR on the PCR reads. The table shows about 500,000 distinct CDR3 sequences, with 32% occurring only once. The TCR comes from a human donor who donated a stem cell graft to a child with aplastic anemia. The chain couples TRBV11-3 to TRBJ2-7; D is uncertain. The starting material was PBMCs from the stem cell graft donor, obtained from the stem cell graft. The CDR3 DNA sequence: TGTGCCAGCAGCTCTATGGGCGGAATCTACGAGCAGTACGTC. It encodes CASSSMGGIYEQYV.